The clone carrying this T cell receptor (beta chain) has ten or more counts. Its antigen is as yet unknown. The data were obtained in a study of regulatory T cells in long-lasting Graves disease. Study outcomes and limitations: With persistent disease, TRBV28, TRBJ1-2 and TRBJ2-5 were the favored segments.

As for time point: newly diagnosed GD, antithyroid drugs for less than 3 months. There was RNA extracted from PBMCs, and the TCR library was made from it. An endocrinology department located in Xi'an, China, was where the patients came from. This CDR3 has 13 amino acids. Deletions cut 2 bases from V and 1 base from J, with 5 bases between. Per germline, CDR1 SGHTA and CDR2 FQGNSA. To make TCR beta libraries, researchers used iRepertoire HTBI primers and Arm-PCR of CDR3 regions. MiXCR was run by TCRdb on the multiplex PCR reads, yielding one entry per CDR3 protein. The sample has roughly 320,000 distinct CDR3 sequences; about a sixth are singletons. These same data were also listed under a study on T cells in Graves' hyperthyroidism and ophthalmopathy.

The clonotype originates from a man aged 35-49 years with Graves disease. Sequences were derived from peripheral blood mononuclear cells (PBMCs), sampled at new diagnosis, from a patient treated with antithyroid drugs. V gene TRBV7-2 combines with J gene TRBJ1-1, with no clear D. CDR3 sequence (DNA): TGTGCCAGCAGCTTAATAGGGAACACTGAAGCTTTCTTT. It codes for CASSLIGNTEAFF.